This T cell receptor beta chain was documented in a study of regulatory T cells in long-lasting Graves disease. Regarding the study as a whole: Segments TRBV28, TRBJ1-2 and TRBJ2-5 showed preferential usage in persistent disease. Blood alone, not thyroid tissue, was studied.

CDR3 regions were amplified by Arm-PCR using iRepertoire HTBI primers to build TCR beta libraries. One entry per CDR3 protein, called by TCRdb with MiXCR from the multiplex PCR reads. The profile shows about 450,000 distinct CDR3 sequences, 15% to 20% of them singletons. Noted time point: newly diagnosed GD, antithyroid drugs for less than 3 months. PBMC RNA was the source of the TCR library. The J segment lost 4 bases and the V segment lost 4 bases, leaving 7 bases of the junction unmatched. The CDR3 is 17 amino acids. A note on this clonotype: Its antigen remains unknown. A much more abundant neighbour one base away suggests this may be a read error. Since no conserved phenylalanine or tryptophan closes the CDR3, a read error is the likely cause.

The same specimen was also included in a second study, on T cells in Graves' hyperthyroidism and ophthalmopathy. From that paper: Each patient was aged 18 to 65 and had newly diagnosed hyperthyroidism of under 2 months' duration. Most thyroid clonotypes expanded above 0.001 appeared in blood too.

The chain couples TRBV12-3 or TRBV12-4 to TRBJ2-2; 12 bases match TRBD2. Sample: peripheral blood mononuclear cells (PBMCs), taken at new diagnosis, from a patient treated with antithyroid drugs. The TCR comes from a woman under 40 with Graves disease. The CDR3: CASSSPASGRATGELFS. For the CDR3, the DNA is TGTGCCAGCAGTTCCCCGGCTAGCGGGAGGGCCACCGGGGAGCTGTTTTCT.